A selection of T cell receptor beta chains follows, all from one sample in a study of blood T cell repertoires in COVID-19. The data were produced by immunoSEQ multiplex PCR, yet TCRdb's version contains in-frame clones alone and is incomplete. The sample includes about 340,000 clones, 65% to 85% seen only once; the top ten take around 3%. Sequencing used peripheral blood. The origin of the receptors is a man aged 25-45 years with active or convalescent COVID-19. Both conserved end residues are part of each CDR3. D genes are given only for firm matches. A clone size is listed for some rows: how often the clone was seen (once, few, many), or a class if it is expanded.

d_call: NA
cdr3_length: 16
clone_size: medium-sized
j_call: TRBJ2-2
v_call: TRBV2
cdr3_aa: CASSYTGRGEAGELFF
cdr3_nt: TGTGCCAGCAGTTATACTGGGCGAGGGGAGGCCGGGGAGCTGTTTTTT

d_call: TRBD2
cdr3_length: 15
clone_size: NA
j_call: TRBJ2-3
v_call: TRBV5-6
cdr3_aa: CASSSVGLFTDTQYF
cdr3_nt: TGTGCCAGCAGCTCGGTGGGACTATTCACAGATACGCAGTATTTT

d_call: NA
cdr3_length: 14
clone_size: NA
j_call: TRBJ2-7
v_call: TRBV30
cdr3_aa: CAWRAGLRSYEQYF
cdr3_nt: TGTGCCTGGAGGGCAGGACTTCGCTCCTACGAGCAGTACTTC

d_call: TRBD1
cdr3_length: 15
clone_size: NA
j_call: TRBJ1-5
v_call: TRBV7-8
cdr3_aa: CASSIQGGGNQPQHF
cdr3_nt: TGTGCCAGCAGTATCCAGGGGGGAGGCAATCAGCCCCAGCATTTT

d_call: TRBD2
cdr3_length: 15
clone_size: many
j_call: TRBJ2-1
v_call: TRBV6-5
cdr3_aa: CASSPPTGGLNEQFF
cdr3_nt: TGTGCCAGCAGTCCCCCGACGGGGGGGCTCAATGAGCAGTTCTTC

d_call: TRBD1
cdr3_length: 13
clone_size: NA
j_call: TRBJ1-5
v_call: TRBV29-1
cdr3_aa: CSVGDRGNQPQHF
cdr3_nt: TGCAGCGTTGGGGACAGGGGAAATCAGCCCCAGCATTTT

d_call: TRBD2
cdr3_length: 18
clone_size: NA
j_call: TRBJ2-1
v_call: TRBV2
cdr3_aa: CASKWGISLAGGPNEQFF
cdr3_nt: TGTGCCAGCAAGTGGGGGATATCACTAGCGGGAGGGCCCAATGAGCAGTTCTTC

d_call: NA
cdr3_length: 13
clone_size: NA
j_call: TRBJ2-5
v_call: TRBV7-2
cdr3_aa: CASSLELRETQYF
cdr3_nt: TGTGCCAGCAGCTTAGAACTGCGAGAGACCCAGTACTTC

d_call: NA
cdr3_length: 13
clone_size: NA
j_call: TRBJ1-6
v_call: TRBV6-1
cdr3_aa: CASSEARGSPLHF
cdr3_nt: TGTGCCAGCAGTGAAGCTAGGGGGTCACCCCTCCACTTT

d_call: NA
cdr3_length: 16
clone_size: NA
j_call: TRBJ2-1
v_call: TRBV4-3
cdr3_aa: CASSHLTGSSYNEQFF
cdr3_nt: TGCGCCAGCAGCCACCTAACAGGTTCTTCCTACAATGAGCAGTTCTTC

d_call: NA
cdr3_length: 14
clone_size: NA
j_call: TRBJ1-4
v_call: TRBV6-5
cdr3_aa: CASRRVQGHEKLFF
cdr3_nt: TGTGCCAGCAGGAGAGTACAGGGTCACGAAAAACTGTTTTTT

d_call: TRBD1
cdr3_length: 17
clone_size: NA
j_call: TRBJ1-5
v_call: TRBV4-1
cdr3_aa: CASSRGRGMESNQPQHF
cdr3_nt: TGCGCCAGCAGCCGTGGCAGGGGGATGGAAAGCAATCAGCCCCAGCATTTT

d_call: TRBD1
cdr3_length: 15
clone_size: few
j_call: TRBJ2-7
v_call: TRBV4-1
cdr3_aa: CASSYPRGQGSVQYF
cdr3_nt: TGCGCCAGCAGCTACCCCCGGGGACAGGGGTCAGTGCAGTACTTC

d_call: NA
cdr3_length: 13
clone_size: NA
j_call: TRBJ1-3
v_call: TRBV4-1
cdr3_aa: CASSQVLSETIYF
cdr3_nt: TGCGCCAGCAGCCAAGTACTTAGCGAGACCATATATTTT

d_call: NA
cdr3_length: 12
clone_size: NA
j_call: TRBJ2-1
v_call: TRBV7-3
cdr3_aa: CASSSRYNEQFF
cdr3_nt: TGTGCCAGCAGCTCCAGATACAATGAGCAGTTCTTC

d_call: NA
cdr3_length: 14
clone_size: NA
j_call: TRBJ1-6
v_call: TRBV30
cdr3_aa: CAWSVPNRDSPLHF
cdr3_nt: TGTGCCTGGAGTGTACCGAACAGGGATTCACCCCTCCACTTT

d_call: NA
cdr3_length: 13
clone_size: NA
j_call: TRBJ2-5
v_call: TRBV6-5
cdr3_aa: CASSNYIQETQYF
cdr3_nt: TGTGCCAGCAGTAACTATATCCAAGAGACCCAGTACTTC

d_call: NA
cdr3_length: 16
clone_size: once
j_call: TRBJ2-1
v_call: TRBV4-3
cdr3_aa: CASSQVVQGSYNEQFF
cdr3_nt: TGCGCCAGCAGCCAAGTGGTCCAGGGCTCCTACAATGAGCAGTTCTTC

d_call: NA
cdr3_length: 13
clone_size: NA
j_call: TRBJ2-1
v_call: TRBV12-5
cdr3_aa: CASGFKTSDEQFF
cdr3_nt: TGTGCTAGTGGTTTCAAGACTAGTGATGAGCAGTTCTTC

d_call: TRBD2
cdr3_length: 11
clone_size: NA
j_call: TRBJ2-7
v_call: TRBV7-2
cdr3_aa: CASSSGGEQYF
cdr3_nt: TGTGCCAGCAGCTCCGGGGGGGAGCAGTACTTC

d_call: NA
cdr3_length: 14
clone_size: NA
j_call: TRBJ2-7
v_call: TRBV28
cdr3_aa: CASSLGGRFYEQYF
cdr3_nt: TGTGCCAGCAGTTTGGGGGGGCGCTTCTACGAGCAGTACTTC

d_call: TRBD1
cdr3_length: 13
clone_size: few
j_call: TRBJ2-1
v_call: TRBV15
cdr3_aa: CATSPGRGQEQFF
cdr3_nt: TGTGCCACCAGCCCCGGCAGGGGACAGGAGCAGTTCTTC

d_call: NA
cdr3_length: 13
clone_size: NA
j_call: TRBJ2-2
v_call: TRBV27
cdr3_aa: CASTGVSTGELFF
cdr3_nt: TGTGCCAGCACGGGAGTAAGCACCGGGGAGCTGTTTTTT

d_call: NA
cdr3_length: 19
clone_size: NA
j_call: TRBJ1-6
v_call: TRBV6-2/TRBV6-3
cdr3_aa: CASSPYSGAGQVLNSPLHF
cdr3_nt: TGTGCCAGCAGTCCCTATTCTGGAGCAGGGCAAGTCTTAAATTCACCCCTCCACTTT

d_call: TRBD1
cdr3_length: 14
clone_size: NA
j_call: TRBJ1-2
v_call: TRBV11-3
cdr3_aa: CASSATTGVHGYTF
cdr3_nt: TGTGCCAGCAGCGCTACGACAGGGGTCCATGGCTACACCTTC

d_call: NA
cdr3_length: 16
clone_size: once
j_call: TRBJ2-2
v_call: TRBV27
cdr3_aa: CASSFLRGSVIGELFF
cdr3_nt: TGTGCCAGCAGTTTCCTCCGGGGTTCGGTAATCGGGGAGCTGTTTTTT

d_call: TRBD1
cdr3_length: 15
clone_size: few
j_call: TRBJ2-7
v_call: TRBV9
cdr3_aa: CASSVAGTGSYEQYF
cdr3_nt: TGTGCCAGCAGCGTGGCCGGGACAGGCTCATACGAGCAGTACTTC

d_call: NA
cdr3_length: 14
clone_size: NA
j_call: TRBJ1-2
v_call: TRBV6-5
cdr3_aa: CASSWNAGDDGYTF
cdr3_nt: TGTGCCAGCAGTTGGAATGCAGGGGACGACGGCTACACCTTC

d_call: TRBD1
cdr3_length: 16
clone_size: NA
j_call: TRBJ1-6
v_call: TRBV16
cdr3_aa: CASSHRTGVPGSPLHF
cdr3_nt: TGTGCCAGCAGCCACCGTACAGGGGTTCCCGGTTCACCCCTCCACTTT

d_call: TRBD2
cdr3_length: 15
clone_size: few
j_call: TRBJ2-7
v_call: TRBV30
cdr3_aa: CAWKKSLAGVWEQYF
cdr3_nt: TGTGCCTGGAAGAAGAGCCTAGCGGGAGTGTGGGAGCAGTACTTC

d_call: NA
cdr3_length: 13
clone_size: NA
j_call: TRBJ1-1
v_call: TRBV7-3
cdr3_aa: CASSPGQNTEAFF
cdr3_nt: TGTGCCAGCAGCCCTGGACAGAACACTGAAGCTTTCTTT

d_call: NA
cdr3_length: 15
clone_size: NA
j_call: TRBJ1-3
v_call: TRBV6-5
cdr3_aa: CASSPQGAAGNTIYF
cdr3_nt: TGTGCCAGCAGTCCGCAGGGCGCCGCTGGAAACACCATATATTTT

d_call: NA
cdr3_length: 14
clone_size: NA
j_call: TRBJ1-5
v_call: TRBV27
cdr3_aa: CASSGGLGNQPQHF
cdr3_nt: TGTGCCAGCAGTGGGGGCCTGGGCAATCAGCCCCAGCATTTT

d_call: TRBD1
cdr3_length: 16
clone_size: NA
j_call: TRBJ1-2
v_call: TRBV11-2
cdr3_aa: CASSHTRTGPNYGYTF
cdr3_nt: TGTGCCAGCAGCCACACCAGGACAGGGCCTAACTATGGCTACACCTTC